The 5 T cell receptor beta chains given below trace back to one sample, sequenced in a study of blood T cell repertoires in COVID-19. Measured with immunoSEQ multiplex PCR; TCRdb has only the in-frame clones, and not every one. The sample includes 140,000 to 150,000 clones, 70% to 90% of them seen just once. Sequences were obtained from peripheral blood. The source of these receptors is a woman in her sixties or seventies with COVID-19, enrolled during active disease.

This clone was counted a few times. This chain uses TRBV27 with TRBJ1-4; 8 nucleotides align to TRBD1. V was clipped by 2 bases and J by 4 bases; unmatched bases: 0. There are 14 residues in the CDR3. The germline gives CDR1 MNHEY, CDR2 SMNVEV (reference sequence). DNA for the CDR3: TGTGCCAGCAGTTTAGGACAGGGTAATGAAAAACTGTTTTTT. Protein product: CASSLGQGNEKLFF.

At least ten counts were recorded for this clone. This sequence joins TRBV4-1 and TRBJ2-7, with D tentatively TRBD2 (6 bases). The CDR3 is 18 amino acids. V was shortened by 4 bases and J by 4 bases, with 26 bases between the two germline ends. Germline V lookup: CDR1 MGHRA, CDR2 YSYEKL. This CDR3 reads CASSLAIIGGTRGYEQYF. DNA of the CDR3: TGCGCCAGCAGCCTCGCCATTATCGGGGGAACTCGTGGTTACGAGCAGTACTTC.

The chain employs TRBV2 and TRBJ1-2; 8 bases match TRBD1. The CDR3 covers 14 residues. Losses at the gene ends were 4 bases for V and 6 bases for J; bases not matched to a gene: 7. Germline CDR1 is SNHLY and CDR2 is FYNNEI. In nucleotides, the CDR3 is TGTGCCAGCAGTGGTACCGGACAGGGAGATGGCTACACCTTC. Protein product: CASSGTGQGDGYTF.

The rearrangement joins TRBV6-2 or TRBV6-3 to TRBJ2-3; D perhaps matches TRBD2 (6 bases). Germline CDR1 reads MNHEY; CDR2 reads SVGEGT. The V end was cut by 2 bases, the J end by 5 bases, with 17 bases between. The CDR3 runs to 16 residues. The CDR3 DNA reads TGTGCCAGCAGTTACGACCCCCGGGGGTCTGTAGATACGCAGTATTTT. It translates to CASSYDPRGSVDTQYF.

The J gene is TRBJ1-1, the V gene TRBV11-2; possibly TRBD1 for D (6 bases). The ends were cut back, 0 bases at V and 0 bases at J, with 8 bases in the middle. CDR1 is SGHAT and CDR2 is FQNNGV in the germline V gene. CDR3 length equals 15 residues. The CDR3 reads CASSLEGGMNTEAFF. Here the CDR3 DNA reads TGTGCCAGCAGCTTAGAAGGGGGAATGAACACTGAAGCTTTCTTT. The variable domain in full, completed from reference TRBV11-2 and TRBJ1-1, reads EAGVAQSPRYKIIEKRQSVAFWCNPISGHATLYWYQQILGQGPKLLIQFQNNGVVDDSQLPKDRFSAERLKGVDSTLKIQPAKLEDSAVYLCASSLEGGMNTEAFFGQGTRLTVV.